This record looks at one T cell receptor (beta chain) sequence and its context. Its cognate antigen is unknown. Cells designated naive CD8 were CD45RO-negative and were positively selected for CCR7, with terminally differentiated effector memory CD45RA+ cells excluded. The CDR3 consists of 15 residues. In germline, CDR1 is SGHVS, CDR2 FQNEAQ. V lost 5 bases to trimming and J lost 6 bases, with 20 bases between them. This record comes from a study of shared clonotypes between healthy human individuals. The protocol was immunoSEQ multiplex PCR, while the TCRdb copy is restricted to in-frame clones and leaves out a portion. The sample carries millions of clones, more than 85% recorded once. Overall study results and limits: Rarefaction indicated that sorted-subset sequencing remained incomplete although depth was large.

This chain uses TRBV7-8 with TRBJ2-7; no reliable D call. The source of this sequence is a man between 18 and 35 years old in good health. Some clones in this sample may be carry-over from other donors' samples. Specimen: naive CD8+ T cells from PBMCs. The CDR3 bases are TGTGCCAGCAGCCCTGGGCCCTCGATCTCCATCGAGCAGTACTTC. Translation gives CASSPGPSISIEQYF. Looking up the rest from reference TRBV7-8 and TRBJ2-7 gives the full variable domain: GAGVSQSPRYKVAKRGQDVALRCDPISGHVSLFWYQQALGQGPEFLTYFQNEAQLDKSGLPSDRFFAERPEGSVSTLKIQRTQQEDSAVYLCASSPGPSISIEQYFGPGTRLTVT.